This TCR beta chain is from a study of cytomegalovirus exposure and HLA in healthy donors. V gave up 0 bases and J gave up 3 bases, with 6 bases separating them. The CDR3 covers 13 residues. CDR1 and CDR2 from the germline V gene are MNHNY and SVGAGI (reference sequence). Primers: 60 Vbeta forward and 13 Jbeta reverse. Method: immunoSEQ multiplex PCR; TCRdb's copy keeps in-frame clones and lacks some. Its table records about 200,000 clones. As concerns this clone: Its specificity is unknown.

Study results and limitations: Common viral pathogens seemed to be connected with several of the most significant clusters, according to a later analysis. Researchers catalogued roughly 150 TCR beta chains as cytomegalovirus-associated.

The sample taken for sequencing was PBMCs. The TCR comes from a girl under 10 years old in good health and CMV-seropositive. The chain joins TRBV6-6 to TRBJ2-7, with D tentatively TRBD2 (5 bases). This CDR3 is CASSYSGSYEQYF. As DNA, the CDR3 is TGTGCCAGCAGTTACTCTGGGAGCTACGAGCAGTACTTC.